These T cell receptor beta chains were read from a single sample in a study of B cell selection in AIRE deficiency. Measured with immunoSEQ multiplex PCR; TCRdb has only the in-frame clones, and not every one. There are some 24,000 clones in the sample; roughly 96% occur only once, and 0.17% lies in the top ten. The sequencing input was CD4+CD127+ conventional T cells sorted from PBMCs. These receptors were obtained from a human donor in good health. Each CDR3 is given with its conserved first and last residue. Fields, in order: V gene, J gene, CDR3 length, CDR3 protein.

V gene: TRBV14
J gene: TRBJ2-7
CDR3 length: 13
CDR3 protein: CASSQQGGDSLYF

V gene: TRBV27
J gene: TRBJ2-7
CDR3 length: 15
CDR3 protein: CASSLERDRKYEQYF

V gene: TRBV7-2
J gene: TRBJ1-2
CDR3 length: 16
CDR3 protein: CASSQPDSSWASGYTF

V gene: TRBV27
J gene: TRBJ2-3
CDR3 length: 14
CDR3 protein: CASSPTSVGDTQYF

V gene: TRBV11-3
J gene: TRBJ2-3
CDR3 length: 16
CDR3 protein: CASSLGAGIGTDTQYF

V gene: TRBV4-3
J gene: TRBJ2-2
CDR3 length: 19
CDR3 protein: CASSQEPGLADGRPGELFF

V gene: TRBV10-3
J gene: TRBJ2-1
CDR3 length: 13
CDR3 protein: CAIEDSGYNEQFF

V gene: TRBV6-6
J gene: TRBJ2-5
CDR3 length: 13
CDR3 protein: CASSYSSGETQYF

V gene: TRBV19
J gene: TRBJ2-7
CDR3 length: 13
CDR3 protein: CASSSQSRDEQYF

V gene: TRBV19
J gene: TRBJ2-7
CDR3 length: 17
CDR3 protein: CASSTKGTGGAGYEQYF

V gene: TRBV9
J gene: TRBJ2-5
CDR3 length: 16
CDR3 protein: CASSVAIAGGQETQYF

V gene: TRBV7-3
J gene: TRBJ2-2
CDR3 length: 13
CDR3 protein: CASSEFNTGELFF

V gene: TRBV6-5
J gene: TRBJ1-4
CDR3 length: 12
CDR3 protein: CASSSGSGKLFF

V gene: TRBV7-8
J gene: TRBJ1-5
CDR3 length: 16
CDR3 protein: CASSLASVGGNQPQHF

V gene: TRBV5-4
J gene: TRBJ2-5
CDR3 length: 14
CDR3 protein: CASSLSGRQETQYF

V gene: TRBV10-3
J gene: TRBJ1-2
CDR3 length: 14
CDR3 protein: CAISQGAFNYGYTF

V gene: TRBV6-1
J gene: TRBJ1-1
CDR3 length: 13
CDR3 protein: CASRIELNTEAFF

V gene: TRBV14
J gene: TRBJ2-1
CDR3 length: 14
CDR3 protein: CASSQGTGYNEQFF

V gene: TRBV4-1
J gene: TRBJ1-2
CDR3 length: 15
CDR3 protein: CASSQDVVQPYGYTF

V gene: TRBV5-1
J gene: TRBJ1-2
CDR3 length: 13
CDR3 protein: CASSFSGQDGYTF

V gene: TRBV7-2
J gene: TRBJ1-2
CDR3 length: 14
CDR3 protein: CASLPWDRDYGYTF

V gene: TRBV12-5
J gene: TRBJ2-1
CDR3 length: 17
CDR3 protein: CASGPLGLAGGRVEQFF

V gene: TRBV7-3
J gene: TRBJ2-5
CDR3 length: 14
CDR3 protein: CASSPTGTQETQYF

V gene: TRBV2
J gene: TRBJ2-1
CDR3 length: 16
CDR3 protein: CASSEDTGWTYNEQFF

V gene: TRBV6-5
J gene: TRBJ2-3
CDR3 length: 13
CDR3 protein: CASTIGSTDTQYF

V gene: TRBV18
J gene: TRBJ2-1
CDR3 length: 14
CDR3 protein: CASSLQRQGQEQFF

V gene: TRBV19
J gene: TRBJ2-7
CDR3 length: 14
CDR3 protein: CASSSERGVYEQYF

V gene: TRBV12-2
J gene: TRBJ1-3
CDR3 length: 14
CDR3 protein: CASRLRRWGNTIYF

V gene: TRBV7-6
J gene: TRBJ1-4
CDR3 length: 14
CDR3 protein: CASSLGGENEKLFF

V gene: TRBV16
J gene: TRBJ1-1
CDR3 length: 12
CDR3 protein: CASSQSNSEAFF

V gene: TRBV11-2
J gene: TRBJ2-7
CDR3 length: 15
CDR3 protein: CASSTLAGTVYEQYF

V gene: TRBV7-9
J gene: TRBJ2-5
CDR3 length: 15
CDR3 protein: CASSLSGGAGATQYF

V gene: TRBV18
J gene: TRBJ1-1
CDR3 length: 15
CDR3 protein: CASSPPGLLNTEAFF

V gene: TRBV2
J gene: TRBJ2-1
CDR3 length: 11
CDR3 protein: CASNQNNEQFF

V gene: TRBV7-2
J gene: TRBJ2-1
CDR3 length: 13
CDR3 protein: CASSLVWGNEQFF

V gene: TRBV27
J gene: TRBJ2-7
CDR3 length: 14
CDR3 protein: CASSLKVTGGGQYF

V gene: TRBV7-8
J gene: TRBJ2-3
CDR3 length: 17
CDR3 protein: CASSLAGSTRLTDTQYF

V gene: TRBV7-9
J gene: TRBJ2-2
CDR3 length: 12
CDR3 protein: CASSPNTGELFF

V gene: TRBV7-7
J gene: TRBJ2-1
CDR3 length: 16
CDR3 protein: CASSLDSYSPLNEQFF

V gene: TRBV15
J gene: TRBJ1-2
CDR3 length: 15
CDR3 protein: CATSRDRKGVGGYTF

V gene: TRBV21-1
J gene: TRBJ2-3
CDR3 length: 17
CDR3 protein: CASSITNRGASTDTQYF

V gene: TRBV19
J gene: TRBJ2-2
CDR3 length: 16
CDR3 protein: CASSPQGGLRTGELFF

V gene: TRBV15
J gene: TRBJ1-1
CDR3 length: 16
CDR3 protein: CATSRGVGQGGSEAFF

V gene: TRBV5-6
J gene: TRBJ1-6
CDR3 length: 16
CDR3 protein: CASSLAPSWENSPLHF

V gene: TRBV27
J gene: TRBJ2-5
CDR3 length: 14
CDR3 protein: CASSLITSGGRQYF

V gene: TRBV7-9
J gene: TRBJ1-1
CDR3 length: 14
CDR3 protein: CASSSAGTTLAAFF

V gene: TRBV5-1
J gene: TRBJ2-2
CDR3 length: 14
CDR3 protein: CASSKTGGTGELFF

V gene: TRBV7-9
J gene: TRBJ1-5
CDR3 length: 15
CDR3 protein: CASSPSGGLNQPQHF

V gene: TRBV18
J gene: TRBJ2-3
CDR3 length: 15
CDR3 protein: CASSLPSGSTDTQYF

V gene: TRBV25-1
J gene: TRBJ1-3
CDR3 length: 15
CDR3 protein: CASSAPGTSGNTIYF